This T cell receptor beta chain was documented in a study of T cells in Graves' hyperthyroidism and ophthalmopathy. This CDR3 has 13 residues. Germline V gene data show CDR1 as DFQATT and CDR2 as SNEGSKA (reference sequence). The V and J ends lost 7 bases and 1 base, in that order; junction bases with no gene match: 7. Amplification of TCR beta CDR3 regions used RNA as the template. During a first-round RT-PCR of the TCR CDR3, the HTBI primer set was used. TCRdb used MiXCR to reprocess the multiplex PCR reads, holding one entry per CDR3 protein. The sample lists under 400,000 distinct CDR3 sequences; around a sixth were seen once. This clonotype was observed a single time.

Sequencing was carried out using blood. The gene calls are TRBV20-1 and TRBJ2-7; 7 nucleotides line up with TRBD1. The sequence was obtained from a man between 25 and 39 years old with Graves' hyperthyroidism. Written as DNA, the CDR3 is TGCAGTGGTCGGCCGGGACAGTCCTACGAGCAGTACTTC. Protein: CSGRPGQSYEQYF.